These T cell receptor beta chains were read from a single sample in a study of T cells after somatic rescue of genetic block. Measured with immunoSEQ multiplex PCR; TCRdb has only the in-frame clones, and not every one. This table has some 70,000 clones, approximately 91% appearing once. Input material: peripheral blood mononuclear cells (PBMCs). Receptors were obtained from a man younger than 40. The CDR3 runs from the conserved cysteine through the conserved F or W. The D gene is left open where the match is weak. Not every row has a clone size; where given, it reads once, few, many or a size class.

J gene: TRBJ2-7
D gene: NA
clone size: few
V gene: TRBV7-9
CDR3 protein: CASSSGQPTSYEQYF
CDR3 DNA: TGTGCCAGCAGCTCCGGACAGCCTACGTCCTACGAGCAGTACTTC

J gene: TRBJ2-7
D gene: TRBD1
clone size: NA
V gene: TRBV5-6
CDR3 protein: CASSFGTGGYEQYF
CDR3 DNA: TGTGCCAGCAGCTTCGGGACAGGGGGCTACGAGCAGTACTTC

J gene: TRBJ2-2
D gene: NA
clone size: NA
V gene: TRBV11-2
CDR3 protein: CASSPVAGELFF
CDR3 DNA: TGTGCCAGCAGCCCAGTGGCCGGGGAGCTGTTTTTT

J gene: TRBJ2-7
D gene: NA
clone size: NA
V gene: TRBV11-2
CDR3 protein: CASSRTPTTAYEQYF
CDR3 DNA: TGTGCCAGCAGCCGGACCCCCACCACGGCCTACGAGCAGTACTTC

J gene: TRBJ2-7
D gene: TRBD2
clone size: NA
V gene: TRBV28
CDR3 protein: CASSTPGLAWEQYF
CDR3 DNA: TGTGCCAGCAGCACTCCGGGACTAGCGTGGGAGCAGTACTTC

J gene: TRBJ1-5
D gene: NA
clone size: NA
V gene: TRBV19
CDR3 protein: CASSLSNQPQHF
CDR3 DNA: TGTGCCAGTAGTCTAAGCAATCAGCCCCAGCATTTT

J gene: TRBJ2-2
D gene: NA
clone size: NA
V gene: TRBV27
CDR3 protein: CASSLSGGVNTGELFF
CDR3 DNA: TGTGCCAGCAGTTTATCCGGCGGGGTGAACACCGGGGAGCTGTTTTTT

J gene: TRBJ1-6
D gene: NA
clone size: once
V gene: TRBV15
CDR3 protein: CATSVGSSYNSPLHF
CDR3 DNA: TGTGCCACCAGCGTAGGGAGCTCCTATAATTCACCCCTCCACTTT

J gene: TRBJ2-7
D gene: NA
clone size: NA
V gene: TRBV4-2
CDR3 protein: CASSQGVPATYEQYF
CDR3 DNA: TGTGCCAGCAGCCAAGGGGTTCCGGCCACCTACGAGCAGTACTTC

J gene: TRBJ2-5
D gene: NA
clone size: NA
V gene: TRBV7-3
CDR3 protein: CASSLDRGEETQYF
CDR3 DNA: TGTGCCAGCAGCTTAGACCGAGGTGAAGAGACCCAGTACTTC

J gene: TRBJ1-5
D gene: TRBD1
clone size: few
V gene: TRBV5-4
CDR3 protein: CASSPDRDAQPQHF
CDR3 DNA: TGTGCCAGCAGCCCTGACAGGGATGCTCAGCCCCAGCATTTT

J gene: TRBJ2-7
D gene: TRBD2
clone size: once
V gene: TRBV29-1
CDR3 protein: CSVAGLAGVPYEQYF
CDR3 DNA: TGCAGCGTTGCCGGACTAGCGGGAGTCCCCTACGAGCAGTACTTC

J gene: TRBJ2-7
D gene: TRBD1
clone size: NA
V gene: TRBV7-9
CDR3 protein: CASSHRDRTVYEQYF
CDR3 DNA: TGTGCCAGCAGCCACCGGGACAGGACGGTCTACGAGCAGTACTTC

J gene: TRBJ2-2
D gene: TRBD2
clone size: NA
V gene: TRBV6-6
CDR3 protein: CASSYPSGDTGELFF
CDR3 DNA: TGTGCCAGCAGTTACCCTAGCGGGGACACCGGGGAGCTGTTTTTT

J gene: TRBJ2-5
D gene: TRBD2
clone size: NA
V gene: TRBV5-6
CDR3 protein: CASSSPGAGGDLLQETQYF
CDR3 DNA: TGTGCCAGCAGCTCCCCGGGAGCGGGGGGCGATCTTCTCCAAGAGACCCAGTACTTC

J gene: TRBJ1-2
D gene: NA
clone size: NA
V gene: TRBV30
CDR3 protein: CAWTPLRGYGYTF
CDR3 DNA: TGTGCCTGGACCCCCCTCAGGGGCTATGGCTACACCTTC

J gene: TRBJ2-7
D gene: NA
clone size: NA
V gene: TRBV10-3
CDR3 protein: CATRDISSYEQYF
CDR3 DNA: TGTGCCACTCGGGACATTAGCTCCTACGAGCAGTACTTC

J gene: TRBJ1-5
D gene: NA
clone size: NA
V gene: TRBV2
CDR3 protein: CASKGPRNQPQHF
CDR3 DNA: TGTGCCAGCAAAGGGCCTAGGAATCAGCCCCAGCATTTT

J gene: TRBJ1-2
D gene: NA
clone size: NA
V gene: TRBV7-9
CDR3 protein: CASSLAGAHDGHTF
CDR3 DNA: TGTGCCAGCAGCTTAGCGGGGGCTCATGATGGCCACACCTTC

J gene: TRBJ1-2
D gene: TRBD1
clone size: NA
V gene: TRBV7-9
CDR3 protein: CASSTNTGGQGYTF
CDR3 DNA: TGTGCCAGCAGCACCAATACAGGGGGCCAAGGCTACACCTTC

J gene: TRBJ2-5
D gene: NA
clone size: few
V gene: TRBV18
CDR3 protein: CASSPGGSETQYF
CDR3 DNA: TGTGCCAGCTCACCCGGAGGTTCGGAGACCCAGTACTTC

J gene: TRBJ2-5
D gene: NA
clone size: once
V gene: TRBV11-2
CDR3 protein: CASSFAGRRETQYF
CDR3 DNA: TGTGCCAGCAGCTTCGCAGGGAGGCGCGAGACCCAGTACTTC

J gene: TRBJ2-1
D gene: NA
clone size: once
V gene: TRBV6-5
CDR3 protein: CASSSGGVNEQFF
CDR3 DNA: TGTGCCAGCAGTTCCGGGGGCGTGAATGAGCAGTTCTTC

J gene: TRBJ1-6
D gene: NA
clone size: once
V gene: TRBV4-1
CDR3 protein: CASSQWLNNSPLHF
CDR3 DNA: TGCGCCAGCAGCCAGTGGCTGAATAATTCACCCCTCCACTTT

J gene: TRBJ1-1
D gene: NA
clone size: NA
V gene: TRBV2
CDR3 protein: CASSEGMNTEAFF
CDR3 DNA: TGTGCCAGCAGTGAAGGGATGAACACTGAAGCTTTCTTT

J gene: TRBJ2-3
D gene: NA
clone size: NA
V gene: TRBV11-3
CDR3 protein: CASSSRGTDTQYF
CDR3 DNA: TGTGCCAGCAGCTCCCGAGGAACAGATACGCAGTATTTT

J gene: TRBJ2-3
D gene: TRBD2
clone size: NA
V gene: TRBV2
CDR3 protein: CASSLAGSTDTQYF
CDR3 DNA: TGTGCCAGCAGTTTAGCGGGAAGCACAGATACGCAGTATTTT

J gene: TRBJ2-2
D gene: TRBD2
clone size: NA
V gene: TRBV7-9
CDR3 protein: CASSTRDGLASTGELFF
CDR3 DNA: TGTGCCAGCAGCACCCGGGACGGACTAGCGAGCACCGGGGAGCTGTTTTTT

J gene: TRBJ2-1
D gene: NA
clone size: NA
V gene: TRBV7-3
CDR3 protein: CASSLTGGASSYNEQFF
CDR3 DNA: TGTGCCAGCAGCTTAACAGGCGGGGCTAGCTCCTACAATGAGCAGTTCTTC

J gene: TRBJ2-1
D gene: TRBD2
clone size: NA
V gene: TRBV7-8
CDR3 protein: CASSLRENRIRWSGGNYNEQFF
CDR3 DNA: TGTGCCAGCAGCTTAAGGGAGAACCGGATCCGCTGGTCCGGGGGGAACTACAATGAGCAGTTCTTC

J gene: TRBJ2-1
D gene: NA
clone size: NA
V gene: TRBV5-1
CDR3 protein: CASNRIWRDSGNEQFF
CDR3 DNA: TGCGCCAGCAATAGGATCTGGCGGGATTCCGGCAATGAGCAGTTCTTC

J gene: TRBJ2-3
D gene: TRBD2
clone size: NA
V gene: TRBV7-6
CDR3 protein: CASSARLAGSTDTQYF
CDR3 DNA: TGTGCCAGCAGCGCTAGACTAGCGGGTAGCACAGATACGCAGTATTTT

J gene: TRBJ2-5
D gene: NA
clone size: NA
V gene: TRBV7-9
CDR3 protein: CASSLGRGPGRETQYF
CDR3 DNA: TGTGCCAGCAGCTTAGGTCGGGGCCCCGGGCGAGAGACCCAGTACTTC

J gene: TRBJ2-7
D gene: TRBD2
clone size: NA
V gene: TRBV6-5
CDR3 protein: CASSSRTSETDYEQYF
CDR3 DNA: TGTGCCAGCAGTTCACGGACTAGCGAGACCGACTACGAGCAGTACTTC

J gene: TRBJ1-3
D gene: TRBD1
clone size: NA
V gene: TRBV18
CDR3 protein: CASSATGVGNTIYF
CDR3 DNA: TGTGCCAGCTCGGCTACAGGGGTTGGAAACACCATATATTTT

J gene: TRBJ2-7
D gene: TRBD1
clone size: NA
V gene: TRBV28
CDR3 protein: CASSLGQGIPYEQYF
CDR3 DNA: TGTGCCAGCAGCCTCGGACAGGGGATACCCTACGAGCAGTACTTC

J gene: TRBJ2-1
D gene: NA
clone size: NA
V gene: TRBV5-1
CDR3 protein: CASSPRRALNEQFF
CDR3 DNA: TGCGCCAGCAGTCCTCGTAGGGCTCTAAATGAGCAGTTCTTC

J gene: TRBJ2-5
D gene: TRBD1
clone size: NA
V gene: TRBV6-1
CDR3 protein: CASREQPRGLQETQYF
CDR3 DNA: TGTGCCAGCAGGGAACAGCCAAGGGGGCTCCAAGAGACCCAGTACTTC

J gene: TRBJ2-1
D gene: TRBD2
clone size: NA
V gene: TRBV4-1
CDR3 protein: CASSQGLADYNEQFF
CDR3 DNA: TGCGCCAGCAGCCAAGGACTAGCGGACTACAATGAGCAGTTCTTC

J gene: TRBJ1-4
D gene: TRBD1
clone size: NA
V gene: TRBV7-9
CDR3 protein: CASSPTGVEKLFF
CDR3 DNA: TGTGCCAGCAGCCCTACAGGGGTGGAAAAACTGTTTTTT

J gene: TRBJ1-5
D gene: NA
clone size: NA
V gene: TRBV19
CDR3 protein: CASSPRGLGQPQHF
CDR3 DNA: TGTGCCAGTAGCCCACGGGGCCTCGGTCAGCCCCAGCATTTT

J gene: TRBJ1-2
D gene: NA
clone size: NA
V gene: TRBV19
CDR3 protein: CASSIYSHYGYTF
CDR3 DNA: TGTGCCAGTAGTATATACAGTCACTATGGCTACACCTTC

J gene: TRBJ1-1
D gene: NA
clone size: NA
V gene: TRBV2
CDR3 protein: CASRDGLGAFF
CDR3 DNA: TGTGCCAGCAGGGATGGCCTTGGCGCTTTCTTT

J gene: TRBJ2-7
D gene: NA
clone size: NA
V gene: TRBV7-9
CDR3 protein: CASSPDSSNQYF
CDR3 DNA: TGTGCCAGCAGCCCTGACTCCTCTAACCAGTACTTC

J gene: TRBJ2-1
D gene: TRBD2
clone size: NA
V gene: TRBV10-1
CDR3 protein: CASSESGRGTYNEQFF
CDR3 DNA: TGCGCCAGCAGTGAGTCGGGGCGGGGGACCTACAATGAGCAGTTCTTC

J gene: TRBJ1-1
D gene: NA
clone size: NA
V gene: TRBV13
CDR3 protein: CASSRTANTEAFF
CDR3 DNA: TGTGCCAGCAGCCGGACAGCGAACACTGAAGCTTTCTTT

J gene: TRBJ1-4
D gene: NA
clone size: few
V gene: TRBV7-9
CDR3 protein: CASSPFDGPTNEKLFF
CDR3 DNA: TGTGCCAGCAGCCCCTTCGACGGCCCAACTAATGAAAAACTGTTTTTT

J gene: TRBJ2-7
D gene: NA
clone size: NA
V gene: TRBV5-8
CDR3 protein: CASRNRVLVYEQYF
CDR3 DNA: TGTGCCAGCAGGAACAGGGTGCTGGTCTACGAGCAGTACTTC

J gene: TRBJ2-3
D gene: NA
clone size: NA
V gene: TRBV11-2
CDR3 protein: CASSPLKVTTDTQYF
CDR3 DNA: TGTGCCAGCAGCCCCCTGAAAGTTACCACAGATACGCAGTATTTT

J gene: TRBJ2-5
D gene: NA
clone size: few
V gene: TRBV5-4
CDR3 protein: CASSWGAGETQYF
CDR3 DNA: TGTGCCAGCAGCTGGGGGGCCGGGGAGACCCAGTACTTC